These T cell receptor beta chains were read from a single sample in a study of blood T cell repertoires in COVID-19. Sequencing used immunoSEQ multiplex PCR; TCRdb keeps in-frame clones, though not all of them. The top ten hold roughly 32% of the sample, which has some 14,000 clones, just under 90% seen once. The sample comprised peripheral blood. These receptor sequences come from a human donor in a cohort sampled during active COVID-19. Each CDR3 is given with its conserved first and last residue. Fields, in order: D gene, J gene, CDR3 length, V gene, clone size, CDR3 DNA, CDR3 protein. A D gene is named only where the DNA matches it firmly. Expanded clones get a size class; other rows say once, few or many, or leave the size out.

d_gene: TRBD2; j_gene: TRBJ2-7; len: 16; v_gene: TRBV3-1/TRBV3-2; abundance: NA; CDR3nt: TGTGCCAGCAGCCTGGCCTCGGGCGGGGGCTCCTACGAGCAGTACTTC; CDR3aa: CASSLASGGGSYEQYF
d_gene: NA; j_gene: TRBJ2-6; len: 15; v_gene: TRBV9; abundance: NA; CDR3nt: TGTGCCAGCAGCGTAAGTGGGGCAACAGGGAACGTCCTGACTTTC; CDR3aa: CASSVSGATGNVLTF
d_gene: TRBD1; j_gene: TRBJ1-3; len: 16; v_gene: TRBV6-6; abundance: NA; CDR3nt: TGTGCCAGCAGTTACCCAGGGGGGACCTCTGGAAACACCATATATTTT; CDR3aa: CASSYPGGTSGNTIYF
d_gene: TRBD1; j_gene: TRBJ1-1; len: 14; v_gene: TRBV16; abundance: NA; CDR3nt: TGTGCCAGCAGCCACCCGGGACAGGGGGATGAAGCTTTCTTT; CDR3aa: CASSHPGQGDEAFF
d_gene: TRBD2; j_gene: TRBJ2-7; len: 15; v_gene: TRBV7-2; abundance: NA; CDR3nt: TGTGCCAGCAGCTTATTGGGGGAGGGCCGTTACGAGCAGTACTTC; CDR3aa: CASSLLGEGRYEQYF
d_gene: TRBD1; j_gene: TRBJ1-1; len: 13; v_gene: TRBV6-5; abundance: NA; CDR3nt: TGTGCCAGCAGGATAGGGACAGCCACTGAAGCTTTCTTT; CDR3aa: CASRIGTATEAFF
d_gene: TRBD1; j_gene: TRBJ1-2; len: 16; v_gene: TRBV5-6; abundance: NA; CDR3nt: TGTGCCAGCAGCGGACAGGGGGCTTCCCATGGCTATGGCTACACCTTC; CDR3aa: CASSGQGASHGYGYTF
d_gene: TRBD1; j_gene: TRBJ1-5; len: 17; v_gene: TRBV7-9; abundance: once; CDR3nt: TGTGCCAGCAGCTTGGGACAGGGTTGGGAGTGGAATCAGCCCCAGCATTTT; CDR3aa: CASSLGQGWEWNQPQHF
d_gene: NA; j_gene: TRBJ2-2; len: 20; v_gene: TRBV5-1; abundance: NA; CDR3nt: TGCGCCAGCAGCTTGTCCCTGGACAACCGGAACCCCGCGAACACCGGGGAGCTGTTTTTT; CDR3aa: CASSLSLDNRNPANTGELFF
d_gene: NA; j_gene: TRBJ2-7; len: 14; v_gene: TRBV7-3; abundance: NA; CDR3nt: TGTGCCAGCAGCTTATACCCGGGATTCTACGAGCAGTACTTC; CDR3aa: CASSLYPGFYEQYF
d_gene: NA; j_gene: TRBJ2-7; len: 14; v_gene: TRBV28; abundance: NA; CDR3nt: TGTGCCAGTGGGTCCGTTAGCTTCACCTACGAGCAGTACTTC; CDR3aa: CASGSVSFTYEQYF
d_gene: TRBD2; j_gene: TRBJ2-5; len: 15; v_gene: TRBV6-9; abundance: NA; CDR3nt: TGTGCCAGCAGTTCTCGAGCGGGGGGGAGGGAGACCCAGTACTTC; CDR3aa: CASSSRAGGRETQYF
d_gene: NA; j_gene: TRBJ1-1; len: 14; v_gene: TRBV19; abundance: NA; CDR3nt: TGTGCCAGTAGTTGGGGGCCCCACAACACTGAAGCTTTCTTT; CDR3aa: CASSWGPHNTEAFF
d_gene: TRBD2; j_gene: TRBJ2-1; len: 15; v_gene: TRBV6-5; abundance: NA; CDR3nt: TGTGCCAGCAGGCTAACTCTAGCGGGAGGGAATGAGCAGTTCTTC; CDR3aa: CASRLTLAGGNEQFF
d_gene: TRBD1; j_gene: TRBJ2-7; len: 15; v_gene: TRBV27; abundance: NA; CDR3nt: TGTGCCAGCAGTACCTCGACAGGGTCATTGGACGAGCAGTACTTC; CDR3aa: CASSTSTGSLDEQYF
d_gene: TRBD1; j_gene: TRBJ1-2; len: 12; v_gene: TRBV5-5; abundance: NA; CDR3nt: TGTGCCAGCAGCTTCGGGACAGGAGGCTACACCTTC; CDR3aa: CASSFGTGGYTF
d_gene: TRBD1; j_gene: TRBJ2-1; len: 16; v_gene: TRBV27; abundance: NA; CDR3nt: TGTGCCAGCAGTCCGGACAGGCGAACCTCCTACAATGAGCAGTTCTTC; CDR3aa: CASSPDRRTSYNEQFF
d_gene: NA; j_gene: TRBJ2-3; len: 15; v_gene: TRBV10-3; abundance: NA; CDR3nt: TGTGCCATCAGTCAAGGGCGGGTGAGCACAGATACGCAGTATTTT; CDR3aa: CAISQGRVSTDTQYF
d_gene: TRBD2; j_gene: TRBJ2-1; len: 15; v_gene: TRBV19; abundance: NA; CDR3nt: TGTGCCAGTAGTACTATGGGACTAGCAAGAAATGAGCAGTTCTTC; CDR3aa: CASSTMGLARNEQFF
d_gene: TRBD1; j_gene: TRBJ1-2; len: 16; v_gene: TRBV5-5; abundance: NA; CDR3nt: TGTGCCAGCAGACTGTCCCCCCGGGACAGCCTCTATGGCTACACCTTC; CDR3aa: CASRLSPRDSLYGYTF
d_gene: NA; j_gene: TRBJ1-2; len: 13; v_gene: TRBV11-2; abundance: NA; CDR3nt: TGTGCCAGCAGCTTAGGGCAGAATTATGGCTACACCTTC; CDR3aa: CASSLGQNYGYTF
d_gene: NA; j_gene: TRBJ1-5; len: 13; v_gene: TRBV27; abundance: NA; CDR3nt: TGTGCCAGCAGTTTAACAGGGCCCCAGCCCCAGCATTTT; CDR3aa: CASSLTGPQPQHF
d_gene: TRBD1; j_gene: TRBJ1-1; len: 15; v_gene: TRBV4-1; abundance: NA; CDR3nt: TGCGCCAGCAGCCCATTGGGACAGTTGAACACTGAAGCTTTCTTT; CDR3aa: CASSPLGQLNTEAFF
d_gene: TRBD1; j_gene: TRBJ1-5; len: 14; v_gene: TRBV27; abundance: NA; CDR3nt: TGTGCCAGCAGTTTCAGGGGGATCGGTCAGCCCCAGCATTTT; CDR3aa: CASSFRGIGQPQHF
d_gene: TRBD1; j_gene: TRBJ1-2; len: 16; v_gene: TRBV9; abundance: NA; CDR3nt: TGTGCCAGCAGCGTAGTTAGGCAGGGGGAAGGCTATGGCTACACCTTC; CDR3aa: CASSVVRQGEGYGYTF
d_gene: NA; j_gene: TRBJ2-1; len: 16; v_gene: TRBV4-2; abundance: few; CDR3nt: TGTGCCAGCAGCCAAGTGGGTAGCGATGGCTACAATGAGCAGTTCTTC; CDR3aa: CASSQVGSDGYNEQFF
d_gene: NA; j_gene: TRBJ1-6; len: 16; v_gene: TRBV6-1; abundance: NA; CDR3nt: TGTGCCAGCAGTGAAGCCCGACAGATTGTTAATTCACCCCTCCACTTT; CDR3aa: CASSEARQIVNSPLHF
d_gene: NA; j_gene: TRBJ2-4; len: 17; v_gene: TRBV27; abundance: NA; CDR3nt: TGTGCCAGCAGTTTATCTCGAAAGGGGGACGCCAAAAACATTCAGTACTTC; CDR3aa: CASSLSRKGDAKNIQYF
d_gene: TRBD1; j_gene: TRBJ1-5; len: 16; v_gene: TRBV7-9; abundance: NA; CDR3nt: TGTGCCAGCAGCTTAGCCACAGGGGGCGGAAGTCAGCCCCAGCATTTT; CDR3aa: CASSLATGGGSQPQHF
d_gene: NA; j_gene: TRBJ2-2; len: 17; v_gene: TRBV25-1; abundance: NA; CDR3nt: TGTGCCAGCAGTCCCCCAAGGGGAGGAGTGGGCACCGGGGAGCTGTTTTTT; CDR3aa: CASSPPRGGVGTGELFF
d_gene: NA; j_gene: TRBJ2-7; len: 12; v_gene: TRBV9; abundance: NA; CDR3nt: TGTGCCAGCAGCGTAACCGGCGGCGAGCAGTACTTC; CDR3aa: CASSVTGGEQYF
d_gene: NA; j_gene: TRBJ1-3; len: 13; v_gene: TRBV29-1; abundance: few; CDR3nt: TGCAGCGTTGAAGGTTCGGGTGGAAACACCATATATTTT; CDR3aa: CSVEGSGGNTIYF
d_gene: NA; j_gene: TRBJ2-7; len: 13; v_gene: TRBV30; abundance: NA; CDR3nt: TGTGCCTGGAGTTGGGGGGGCCTCGACGAGCAGTACTTC; CDR3aa: CAWSWGGLDEQYF
d_gene: TRBD1; j_gene: TRBJ2-4; len: 14; v_gene: TRBV28; abundance: NA; CDR3nt: TGTGCCAGCAGTGCCCCGACAGGGTATGACATTCAGTACTTC; CDR3aa: CASSAPTGYDIQYF
d_gene: NA; j_gene: TRBJ2-3; len: 14; v_gene: TRBV9; abundance: NA; CDR3nt: TGTGCCAGCAGCCCCCGGGGAAACACAGATACGCAGTATTTT; CDR3aa: CASSPRGNTDTQYF
d_gene: NA; j_gene: TRBJ2-1; len: 14; v_gene: TRBV5-5; abundance: NA; CDR3nt: TGTGCCAGCAGGGGGGCGCCATCCTACAATGAGCAGTTCTTC; CDR3aa: CASRGAPSYNEQFF
d_gene: TRBD2; j_gene: TRBJ2-2; len: 15; v_gene: TRBV9; abundance: once; CDR3nt: TGTGCCAGCAGCGTGACTAGCGGGGGCCTCGGGGAGCTGTTTTTT; CDR3aa: CASSVTSGGLGELFF
d_gene: TRBD1; j_gene: TRBJ2-7; len: 16; v_gene: TRBV9; abundance: NA; CDR3nt: TGTGCCAGCAGCGTTTTGGGACAGGAGACCTTCTACGAGCAGTACTTC; CDR3aa: CASSVLGQETFYEQYF
d_gene: TRBD1; j_gene: TRBJ2-1; len: 14; v_gene: TRBV7-3; abundance: NA; CDR3nt: TGTGCCAGCAGCTCTCATGAACAGGGGTGGGAGCAGTTCTTC; CDR3aa: CASSSHEQGWEQFF
d_gene: NA; j_gene: TRBJ1-1; len: 11; v_gene: TRBV29-1; abundance: NA; CDR3nt: TGCAGCGTCGGTACCAACACTGAAGCTTTCTTT; CDR3aa: CSVGTNTEAFF
d_gene: TRBD1; j_gene: TRBJ2-5; len: 15; v_gene: TRBV27; abundance: NA; CDR3nt: TGTGCCAGCAGTTCGGGGACAGGGGCCGTTGAGACCCAGTACTTC; CDR3aa: CASSSGTGAVETQYF
d_gene: NA; j_gene: TRBJ2-2; len: 13; v_gene: TRBV2; abundance: once; CDR3nt: TGTGCCAGCCAGCCAGGGAACACCGGGGAGCTGTTTTTT; CDR3aa: CASQPGNTGELFF
d_gene: TRBD1; j_gene: TRBJ2-3; len: 14; v_gene: TRBV2; abundance: NA; CDR3nt: TGTGCCAGCAGGGCCGGGACAGCCACAGATACGCAGTATTTT; CDR3aa: CASRAGTATDTQYF
d_gene: NA; j_gene: TRBJ2-1; len: 18; v_gene: TRBV7-3; abundance: NA; CDR3nt: TGTGCCAGCAGCTCCCTCGGTGGAGGCGGCAACTCCTACAATGAGCAGTTCTTC; CDR3aa: CASSSLGGGGNSYNEQFF
d_gene: TRBD1; j_gene: TRBJ2-7; len: 16; v_gene: TRBV11-3; abundance: NA; CDR3nt: TGTGCCAGCAGCTCCAGCAACCGGGACAGGTCCTACGAGCAGTACTTC; CDR3aa: CASSSSNRDRSYEQYF
d_gene: NA; j_gene: TRBJ2-3; len: 15; v_gene: TRBV11-1; abundance: NA; CDR3nt: TGTGCCAGCAGCTTAGCGGGCAGGACAACAGATACGCAGTATTTT; CDR3aa: CASSLAGRTTDTQYF
d_gene: TRBD2; j_gene: TRBJ2-1; len: 14; v_gene: TRBV14; abundance: NA; CDR3nt: TGTGCCAGCAGCCATCTAGCGGGAGAATACGAGCAGTTCTTC; CDR3aa: CASSHLAGEYEQFF
d_gene: TRBD2; j_gene: TRBJ2-5; len: 15; v_gene: TRBV7-6; abundance: once; CDR3nt: TGTGCCAGCAGCTTAGAGCCTAGCGGCCAAGAGACCCAGTACTTC; CDR3aa: CASSLEPSGQETQYF
d_gene: NA; j_gene: TRBJ1-6; len: 14; v_gene: TRBV7-2; abundance: NA; CDR3nt: TGTGCCAGCAGCTTACCAGGATGGAATTCACCCCTCCACTTT; CDR3aa: CASSLPGWNSPLHF